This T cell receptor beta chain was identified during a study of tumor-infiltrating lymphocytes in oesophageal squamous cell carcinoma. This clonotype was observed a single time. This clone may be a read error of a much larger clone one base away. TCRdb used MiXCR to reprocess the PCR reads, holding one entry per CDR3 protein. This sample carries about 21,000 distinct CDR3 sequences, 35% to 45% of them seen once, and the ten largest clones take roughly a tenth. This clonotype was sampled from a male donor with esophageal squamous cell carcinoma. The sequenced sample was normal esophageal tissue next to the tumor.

This CDR3 reads CASSLLSSADTQYF. The CDR3, as DNA: TGCGCCAGCAGCTTGCTGAGCTCGGCAGATACGCAGTATTTT. V usage is TRBV5-1 and J usage is TRBJ2-3, with unresolved D. Germline values: CDR1 SGHRS, CDR2 YFSETQ. V lost 1 base and J 4 bases, leaving 10 bases between the germline ends. This CDR3 contains 14 residues.